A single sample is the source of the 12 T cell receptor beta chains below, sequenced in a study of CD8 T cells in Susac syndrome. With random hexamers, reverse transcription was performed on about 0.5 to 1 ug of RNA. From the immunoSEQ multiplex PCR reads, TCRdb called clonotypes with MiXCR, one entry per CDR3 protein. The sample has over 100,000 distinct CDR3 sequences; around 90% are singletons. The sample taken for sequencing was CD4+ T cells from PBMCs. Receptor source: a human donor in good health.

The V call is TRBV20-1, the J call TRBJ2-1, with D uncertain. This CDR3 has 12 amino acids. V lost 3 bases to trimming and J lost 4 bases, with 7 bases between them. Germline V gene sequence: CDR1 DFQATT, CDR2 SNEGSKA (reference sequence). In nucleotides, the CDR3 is TGCAGTGCTAGCAGTTCGTACAATGAGCAGTTCTTC. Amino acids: CSASSSYNEQFF.

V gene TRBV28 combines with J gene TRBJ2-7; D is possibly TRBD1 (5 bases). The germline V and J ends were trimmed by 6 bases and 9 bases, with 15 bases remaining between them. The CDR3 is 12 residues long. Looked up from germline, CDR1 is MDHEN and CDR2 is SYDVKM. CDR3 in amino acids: CASRGQVMWQYF. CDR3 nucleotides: TGTGCCAGCAGAGGACAAGTCATGTGGCAGTACTTC. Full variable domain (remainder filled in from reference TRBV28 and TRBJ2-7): DVKVTQSSRYLVKRTGEKVFLECVQDMDHENMFWYRQDPGLGLRLIYFSYDVKMKEKGDIPEGYSVSREKKERFSLILESASTNQTSMYLCASRGQVMWQYFGPGTRLTVT.

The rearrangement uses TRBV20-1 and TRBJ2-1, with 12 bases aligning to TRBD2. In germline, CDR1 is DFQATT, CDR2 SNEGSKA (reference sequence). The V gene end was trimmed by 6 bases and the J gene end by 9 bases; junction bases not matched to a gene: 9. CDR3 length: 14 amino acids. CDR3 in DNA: TGCAGTGCACCGAGGCAACTAGCGGGAGGTGAGCAGTTCTTC. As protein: CSAPRQLAGGEQFF.

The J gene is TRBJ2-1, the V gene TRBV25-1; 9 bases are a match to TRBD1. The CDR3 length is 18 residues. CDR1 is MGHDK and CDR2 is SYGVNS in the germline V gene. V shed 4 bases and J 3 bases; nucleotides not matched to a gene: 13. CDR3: CASSGSLPGQGNYNEQFF. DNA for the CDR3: TGTGCCAGCAGTGGGTCACTCCCGGGACAGGGTAACTACAATGAGCAGTTCTTC.

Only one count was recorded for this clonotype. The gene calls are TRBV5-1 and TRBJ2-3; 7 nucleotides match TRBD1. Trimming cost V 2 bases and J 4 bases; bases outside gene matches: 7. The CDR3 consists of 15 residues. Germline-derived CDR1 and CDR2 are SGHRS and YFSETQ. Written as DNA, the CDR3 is TGCGCCAGCAGCTTTGACAGGGCCGTCGCAGATACGCAGTATTTT. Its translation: CASSFDRAVADTQYF.

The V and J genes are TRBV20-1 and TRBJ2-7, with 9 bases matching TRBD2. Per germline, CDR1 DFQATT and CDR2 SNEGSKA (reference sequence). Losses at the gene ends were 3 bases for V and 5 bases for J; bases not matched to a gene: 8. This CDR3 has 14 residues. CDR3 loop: CSASPAGGLNEQYF. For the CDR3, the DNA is TGCAGTGCTAGCCCCGCGGGAGGGCTCAACGAGCAGTACTTC.

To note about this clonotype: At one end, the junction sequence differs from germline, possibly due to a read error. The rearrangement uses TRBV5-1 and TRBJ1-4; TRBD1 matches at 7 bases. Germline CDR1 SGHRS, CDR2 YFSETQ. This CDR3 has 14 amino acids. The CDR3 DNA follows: TGCGCCAGCAGCCCGGGACAGCCAAATGAAAAACTGCTTTTT. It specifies CASSPGQPNEKLLF.

The CDR3 sequence: CSVRGSGANVLTF. The CDR3 region has the DNA TGCAGCGTTCGGGGATCTGGGGCCAACGTCCTGACTTTC. The rearrangement joins TRBV29-1 to TRBJ2-6, with TRBD2 as a possible D gene (5 bases). V was cut by 5 bases and J by 1 base, with 6 bases left in between. Germline V lookup: CDR1 SQVTM, CDR2 ANQGSEA. This CDR3 contains 13 residues.

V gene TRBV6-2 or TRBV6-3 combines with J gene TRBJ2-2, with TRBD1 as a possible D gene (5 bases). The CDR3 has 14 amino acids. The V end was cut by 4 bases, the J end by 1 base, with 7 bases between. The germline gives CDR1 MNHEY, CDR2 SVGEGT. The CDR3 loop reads CASSLDRNTGELFF. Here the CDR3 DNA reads TGTGCCAGCAGTTTAGACAGGAACACCGGGGAGCTGTTTTTT.

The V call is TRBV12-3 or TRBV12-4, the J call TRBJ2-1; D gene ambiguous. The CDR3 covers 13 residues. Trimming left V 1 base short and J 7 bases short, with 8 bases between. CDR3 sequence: CASSLGSRNEQFF. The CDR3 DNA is TGTGCCAGCAGTTTAGGGAGCCGGAATGAGCAGTTCTTC.

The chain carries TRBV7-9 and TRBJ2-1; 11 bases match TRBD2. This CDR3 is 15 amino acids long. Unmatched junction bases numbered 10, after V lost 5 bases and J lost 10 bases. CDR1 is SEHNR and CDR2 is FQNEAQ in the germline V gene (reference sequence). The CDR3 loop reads CASSPGTSGFEEQFF. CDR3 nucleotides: TGTGCCAGCAGCCCGGGGACTAGCGGTTTCGAGGAGCAGTTCTTC.

This CDR3 reads CASKERLGAYEQYF. In nucleotides, the CDR3 is TGTGCCAGCAAGGAAAGGTTGGGGGCTTACGAGCAGTACTTC. The gene calls are TRBV2 and TRBJ2-7; D is perhaps TRBD1 (6 bases). The CDR3 extends over 14 amino acids. Germline-derived CDR1 and CDR2 are SNHLY and FYNNEI. Trimming stripped 7 bases from V and 4 bases from J, with 17 bases between.